The 2 T cell receptor beta chains below were found in one sample sequenced in a study of blood T cells in healthy people across ages. Through a sample-barcoded 5' primer and a J-beta primer mix, a second PCR was run for roughly 6 to 11 cycles. Via MiXCR, TCRdb re-called the 5' RACE reads, giving one row per CDR3 protein. This sample has just over 1 million distinct CDR3 sequences; 40% to 45% occur once, and the top ten carry 15% to 20%. Source material: blood. Receptors originate from a woman aged 55-70 years in good health.

The chain employs TRBV10-3 and TRBJ2-1; 7 nucleotides align to TRBD1. Germline trimming cut 2 bases from V and 5 bases from J; bases unmatched to any gene: 9. CDR1 and CDR2 (germline): ENHRY, SYGVKD. The CDR3 loop spans 16 amino acids. The CDR3 DNA reads TGTGCCATCAGTGAGAACGGACAGGCTAGAGACAATGAGCAGTTCTTC. Its translation: CAISENGQARDNEQFF.

This chain connects TRBV2 to TRBJ2-3; D is undetermined. V dropped 4 bases and J dropped 0 bases, with 11 bases sitting between them. The germline V gene encodes CDR1 SNHLY and CDR2 FYNNEI. CDR3 length: 15 amino acids. The CDR3 coding sequence is TGTGCCAGCAGTGCGCGTGACTCTAGCACAGATACGCAGTATTTT. It encodes CASSARDSSTDTQYF.